Following are 24 T cell receptor beta chains from one sample sequenced in a study of OX40 agonist ivuxolimab in advanced cancers. Sequencing used immunoSEQ multiplex PCR; TCRdb keeps in-frame clones, though not all of them. The table has 75,000 to 100,000 clones, 75% to 95% seen once. The sequencing here drew on CD4+ or CD8+ T cells sorted from blood, taken in a trial of the OX40 agonist ivuxolimab. These receptors originate from an adult with an advanced solid tumor such as melanoma, head and neck, liver or kidney cancer.

The chain carries TRBV9 and TRBJ2-1, with D hard to call. Deletions cut 5 bases from V and 3 bases from J, with 9 bases between. CDR1 is SGDLS, CDR2 YYNGEE, per germline. This CDR3 spans 13 amino acids. The CDR3 DNA follows: TGTGCCAGCAGTGAACAATTCTACAATGAGCAGTTCTTC. Its protein is CASSEQFYNEQFF.

The chain joins TRBV27 to TRBJ2-7; the D gene is possibly TRBD2 (5 bases). Germline CDR1 is MNHEY and CDR2 is SMNVEV (reference sequence). V lost 4 bases and J lost 2, with 12 bases in between. This CDR3 region has 14 residues. CDR3 coding DNA: TGTGCCAGCAGTTCCCAGCGGTCCGCCTACGAGCAGTACTTC. It codes for CASSSQRSAYEQYF.

The V and J genes are TRBV6-1 and TRBJ2-2; D may be TRBD1 (5 bases). This CDR3 is 13 amino acids long. Germline V CDR1 and CDR2: MNHNS, SASEGT. Trimming left V 8 bases short and J 10 bases short, with 17 bases between. CDR3 protein: CASFLDNFTELFF. In nucleotides, the CDR3 is TGTGCCAGCTTCTTGGACAATTTCACGGAGCTGTTTTTT.

The chain joins TRBV19 to TRBJ2-3; 7 bases match TRBD1. Germline-derived CDR1 and CDR2 are LNHDA and SQIVND (reference sequence). Germline trimming cut 2 bases from V and 0 bases from J; bases unmatched to any gene: 2. The CDR3 has 15 residues. The CDR3 region has the DNA TGTGCCAGTAGTATACTACAGGGGAGCACAGATACGCAGTATTTT. It yields the protein CASSILQGSTDTQYF.

The V gene is TRBV5-6, the J gene TRBJ2-5, with D unclear. V lost 0 bases and J lost 5, with 14 bases in between. Germline CDR1 and CDR2: SGHDT and YYEEEE. The CDR3 is 15 residues long. This CDR3 is CASSLDGSPVETQYF. DNA of the CDR3: TGTGCCAGCAGCTTGGATGGTAGCCCGGTGGAGACCCAGTACTTC.

This chain joins TRBV6-5 and TRBJ1-4; 7 nucleotides match TRBD1. J lost 8 bases, V lost 2 bases, and 11 bases had no gene match. The CDR3 is made up of 16 amino acids. The V gene's germline CDR1 is MNHEY and CDR2 SVGAGI. CDR3 region: CASSYNWDSPAEKLFF. The CDR3 DNA is TGTGCCAGCAGTTACAACTGGGACAGTCCCGCCGAAAAACTGTTTTTT.

This chain links TRBV29-1 with TRBJ2-3; D unclear. Trimming stripped 2 bases from V and 2 bases from J, with 5 bases between. The germline V gene has CDR1 SQVTM and CDR2 ANQGSEA. The CDR3 contains 12 residues. The CDR3 nucleotides are TGCAGCGTTGAACGGTCCACAGATACGCAGTATTTT. As protein: CSVERSTDTQYF.

This rearrangement joins TRBV7-2 to TRBJ2-1; TRBD1 might be the D (5 bases). The CDR3 contains 15 residues. Trimming shortened V by 6 bases and J by 0 bases, and 12 bases separated the two germline ends. CDR1 and CDR2 from the germline V gene are SGHTA and FQGNSA. The CDR3 spells CASRRQPVSYNEQFF. For the CDR3, the DNA is TGTGCCAGCAGAAGACAGCCCGTCTCCTACAATGAGCAGTTCTTC.

The V and J genes are TRBV30 and TRBJ2-4; no clear D gene. Germline-derived CDR1 and CDR2 are GTSNPN and SVGIG (reference sequence). Trimming removed 3 bases from V and 2 bases from J, with 8 bases in between. The CDR3 consists of 13 residues. The CDR3 coding sequence is TGTGCCTGGAGCGGGTTTCCCAAAAACATTCAGTACTTC. Residues: CAWSGFPKNIQYF.

This chain uses TRBV7-8 with TRBJ2-1, with 10 positions matching TRBD1. Germline CDR1 SGHVS, CDR2 FQNEAQ. Trimming at V came to 3 bases and at J to 7 bases, leaving 3 bases not matched to a gene. This CDR3 is built from 14 residues. In DNA, the CDR3 is TGTGCCAGCAGCTTCGGGGACAGGGGAAATGAGCAGTTCTTC. This translates into CASSFGDRGNEQFF.

The chain links TRBV18 to TRBJ1-2; maybe TRBD1 (6 bases). This CDR3 has 13 amino acids. V was trimmed by 3 bases and J by 4 bases, leaving 9 bases between them. CDR1 is KGHSH, CDR2 LQKENI, per germline. The CDR3 here is CASSPDRSYGYTF. DNA for the CDR3: TGTGCCAGCTCACCCGACAGGTCCTATGGCTACACCTTC.

V gene TRBV28 combines with J gene TRBJ2-2; no firm D call. Trimming stripped 1 base from V and 6 bases from J, with 6 bases between. The CDR3 length is 13 residues. Per germline, CDR1 MDHEN and CDR2 SYDVKM. In nucleotides, the CDR3 is TGTGCCAGCAGTTTATTAACGGCCGGGGAGCTGTTTTTT. This codes for CASSLLTAGELFF.

The genes are TRBV28 and TRBJ1-1, with 7 positions matching TRBD1. After removal of 7 bases from V and 4 bases from J, the junction contained 6 bases not matched to a gene. Germline values: CDR1 MDHEN, CDR2 SYDVKM. The length of the CDR3 is 13 residues. The CDR3 loop reads CASNSQGITEAFF. CDR3 nucleotides: TGTGCCAGCAACTCACAGGGGATCACTGAAGCTTTCTTT.

J is TRBJ2-1 and V is TRBV18; D remains ambiguous. Germline assignment: CDR1 KGHSH and CDR2 LQKENI. The CDR3 covers 15 residues. The V and J ends lost 1 base and 2 bases respectively, with 9 bases between them. CDR3 sequence reads: CASSPLTQPYNEQFF. The CDR3 DNA is TGTGCCAGCTCACCACTTACACAGCCCTACAATGAGCAGTTCTTC.

The rearrangement links TRBV29-1 to TRBJ2-3, with TRBD2 matching over 10 bases. The germline CDR1 and CDR2 sequences are SQVTM and ANQGSEA. Trimming took 6 bases from V and 2 from J; bases not matched to a gene: 5. This CDR3 spans 14 amino acids. The CDR3 here is CSVEREGHTDTQYF. CDR3 coding DNA: TGCAGCGTCGAGCGGGAGGGGCACACAGATACGCAGTATTTT.

The V call is TRBV28, the J call TRBJ2-1; 9 bases are shared with TRBD2. Germline CDR1 MDHEN, CDR2 SYDVKM. J was trimmed by 0 bases and V by 6 bases; bases with no gene match: 9. This CDR3 has 17 residues. The CDR3 nucleotides are TGTGCCAGCAGGGGACACCCGGGACTAGCCTCCTACAATGAGCAGTTCTTC. It codes for CASRGHPGLASYNEQFF. Variable domain in full (rest from reference TRBV28 and TRBJ2-1): DVKVTQSSRYLVKRTGEKVFLECVQDMDHENMFWYRQDPGLGLRLIYFSYDVKMKEKGDIPEGYSVSREKKERFSLILESASTNQTSMYLCASRGHPGLASYNEQFFGPGTRLTVL.

V gene TRBV7-8 combines with J gene TRBJ1-5; D is possibly TRBD1 (5 bases). V lost 5 bases to trimming and J lost 3 bases, with 14 bases between them. CDR3 length: 15 residues. The germline CDR1 and CDR2 sequences are SGHVS and FQNEAQ. DNA for the CDR3: TGTGCCAGCAGCCTGTTCGGGACGGTCAATCAGCCCCAGCATTTT. Amino acids: CASSLFGTVNQPQHF. The variable domain in full, with the rest retrieved from reference TRBV7-8 and TRBJ1-5, is GAGVSQSPRYKVAKRGQDVALRCDPISGHVSLFWYQQALGQGPEFLTYFQNEAQLDKSGLPSDRFFAERPEGSVSTLKIQRTQQEDSAVYLCASSLFGTVNQPQHFGDGTRLSIL.

The V gene is TRBV7-3, the J gene TRBJ2-1; perhaps TRBD2 as D (5 bases). Germline V gene sequence: CDR1 SGHTA, CDR2 FQGTGA. The CDR3 has 14 amino acids. V was trimmed by 1 base and J by 3 bases, leaving 7 bases between them. CDR3 protein: CASSLRADYNEQFF. In DNA form, the CDR3 reads TGTGCCAGCAGCTTAAGAGCGGACTACAATGAGCAGTTCTTC. Variable domain in full (rest from reference TRBV7-3 and TRBJ2-1): GAGVSQTPSNKVTEKGKYVELRCDPISGHTALYWYRQSLGQGPEFLIYFQGTGAADDSGLPNDRFFAVRPEGSVSTLKIQRTERGDSAVYLCASSLRADYNEQFFGPGTRLTVL.

V is TRBV2 and J is TRBJ2-6; D gene unclear. The germline CDR1 and CDR2 sequences are SNHLY and FYNNEI. The CDR3 spans 16 residues. Trimming pared 2 bases from V and 0 bases from J, leaving 8 bases between. The CDR3 loop reads CASSESPHSGANVLTF. For the CDR3, the DNA is TGTGCCAGCAGTGAATCCCCACACTCTGGGGCCAACGTCCTGACTTTC.

On this clone itself: Other DNA sequences within the sample encode an identical CDR3. The rearrangement links TRBV7-2 to TRBJ2-7; D remains ambiguous. The CDR3 has 11 residues. The germline gives CDR1 SGHTA, CDR2 FQGNSA. Deletions cut 5 bases from V and 3 bases from J, with 5 bases between. The CDR3 region is CASSISYEQYF. The CDR3 coding sequence is TGTGCCAGCAGCATTAGCTACGAGCAGTACTTC.

The rearrangement uses TRBV14 and TRBJ2-1, with 8 nucleotides matching TRBD2. This CDR3 comprises 15 residues. J was trimmed by 9 bases and V by 0 bases; bases with no gene match: 7. In germline, CDR1 is SGHDN, CDR2 FVKESK. CDR3 amino acids: CASSQESGSSAEQFF. CDR3 nucleotides: TGTGCCAGCAGCCAAGAAAGCGGGAGTTCAGCTGAGCAGTTCTTC.

The chain uses TRBV28 and TRBJ2-1; D may be TRBD2 (5 bases). V dropped 6 bases and J dropped 3 bases, with 9 bases sitting between them. The germline V gene encodes CDR1 MDHEN and CDR2 SYDVKM. The CDR3 length is 13 residues. As DNA, the CDR3 is TGTGCCAGCAGGGGGAGCTACTACAATGAGCAGTTCTTC. It translates to CASRGSYYNEQFF.

The chain joins TRBV9 to TRBJ2-5; 9 nucleotides match TRBD2. Trimming at V came to 0 bases and at J to 2 bases, leaving 8 bases not matched to a gene. The CDR3 is 17 residues long. Per the germline V gene, CDR1 is SGDLS and CDR2 is YYNGEE. CDR3 protein: CASSVGVTSGAQETQYF. CDR3 DNA: TGTGCCAGCAGCGTAGGCGTGACTAGCGGAGCTCAAGAGACCCAGTACTTC. Together with reference TRBV9 and TRBJ2-5, the CDR3 gives the full variable domain: DSGVTQTPKHLITATGQRVTLRCSPRSGDLSVYWYQQSLDQGLQFLIQYYNGEERAKGNILERFSAQQFPDLHSELNLSSLELGDSALYFCASSVGVTSGAQETQYFGPGTRLLVL.

The chain employs TRBV29-1 and TRBJ2-7; D remains ambiguous. V was cut by 3 bases and J by 6 bases, with 12 bases left in between. The CDR3 contains 12 residues. Germline V gene lookup returns CDR1 SQVTM and CDR2 ANQGSEA. DNA for the CDR3: TGCAGCGTTGACCACGCCTCTCTCGAGCAGTACTTC. As protein: CSVDHASLEQYF.